The 12 T cell receptor beta chains below come from one sample, sequenced in a study of lymphopenia after photon versus proton radiotherapy. Method: immunoSEQ multiplex PCR; TCRdb's copy keeps in-frame clones and lacks some. The sample consists of about 60,000 clones, 70% to 85% of them appearing once. This material consisted of peripheral blood, taken from a patient treated with proton-based radiotherapy. Receptors originate from a man aged 55 to 70 with pancreatic cancer.

V is TRBV7-2 and J is TRBJ2-1; TRBD2 aligns across 11 bases. Trimming cost V 4 bases and J 4 bases; bases outside gene matches: 3. The germline gives CDR1 SGHTA, CDR2 FQGNSA. The CDR3 covers 15 residues. The CDR3 DNA is TGTGCCAGCAGCTCGGGACTAGCGGAATACAATGAGCAGTTCTTC. It yields the protein CASSSGLAEYNEQFF.

The chain joins TRBV28 to TRBJ1-5, with D possibly TRBD1 on 6 matching bases. The V and J ends lost 7 bases and 3 bases respectively, with 22 bases between them. Germline assignment: CDR1 MDHEN and CDR2 SYDVKM. The CDR3 sequence is 17 residues long. The CDR3 reads CASIAWGVRGDNQPQHF. CDR3 in DNA: TGTGCCAGCATCGCCTGGGGGGTCAGGGGCGACAATCAGCCCCAGCATTTT.

The genes are TRBV7-2 and TRBJ2-7; 11 bases are a match to TRBD1. The CDR3 extends over 15 amino acids. CDR1 is SGHTA and CDR2 is FQGNSA in the germline V gene. J was trimmed by 6 bases and V by 5 bases; bases with no gene match: 9. As DNA, the CDR3 is TGTGCCAGCAGCCCCGGACAGGGGGCTCCCTTCGAGCAGTACTTC. Translated: CASSPGQGAPFEQYF.

The V gene is TRBV7-6, the J gene TRBJ2-5; TRBD2 agrees at 11 bases. The CDR3 is 15 residues long. Germline CDR1 is SGHVS and CDR2 is FNYEAQ. After removal of 5 bases from V and 7 bases from J, the junction contained 9 bases not matched to a gene. The CDR3 coding sequence is TGTGCCAGCAGCCAAGTACTAGCGGGAGAGGGGACCCAGTACTTC. Translation gives CASSQVLAGEGTQYF.

This clone was found a few times. J is TRBJ1-2 and V is TRBV28, with 7 bases fitting TRBD1. Germline assignment: CDR1 MDHEN and CDR2 SYDVKM. The CDR3 is made up of 15 amino acids. V lost 8 bases, J lost 2 bases, and 11 bases stayed unmatched. The CDR3 sequence is CASGGPGTANYGYTF. CDR3 nucleotides: TGTGCCAGCGGAGGGCCTGGGACAGCCAACTATGGCTACACCTTC.

The V call is TRBV21-1, the J call TRBJ1-1; TRBD1, the D gene given by the table, was not confirmed from the DNA. TRBV21-1 is described as a pseudogene. The CDR3 consists of 15 residues. CDR3: CASSSRDRENTEAFF. CDR3 nucleotides: TGTGCCAGCAGCTCCCGGGACAGGGAGAACACTGAAGCTTTCTTT.

This chain uses TRBV29-1 with TRBJ1-2, with 7 bases aligning to TRBD1. CDR1 SQVTM and CDR2 ANQGSEA come from the germline V gene. After removal of 6 bases from V and 6 bases from J, the junction contained 22 bases not matched to a gene. This CDR3 spans 17 amino acids. The DNA for the CDR3 is TGCAGCGTCGCCGCCGCGGCCGACAGGGTAAGGAGTGATGGCTACACCTTC. Translated, it gives CSVAAAADRVRSDGYTF.

The chain combines TRBV5-6 with TRBJ2-5; 8 bases align to TRBD2. Per germline, CDR1 SGHDT and CDR2 YYEEEE. V trimming: 4 bases; J trimming: 2 bases; junction bases outside the gene matches: 10. This CDR3 is 16 amino acids long. The CDR3 nucleotides are TGTGCCAGCAGCCACTTAATAGCGGGGATACAAGAGACCCAGTACTTC. This encodes CASSHLIAGIQETQYF.

CDR3 residues: CASSFSGAGGNNEQFF. CDR3 nucleotides: TGCGCCAGCAGCTTCAGCGGGGCGGGAGGGAACAATGAGCAGTTCTTC. The chain employs TRBV4-1 and TRBJ2-1, with 9 bases that match TRBD2. This CDR3 is built from 16 residues. Trimming at V came to 5 bases and at J to 5 bases, leaving 10 bases not matched to a gene. Germline loops: CDR1 MGHRA, CDR2 YSYEKL.

The V gene is TRBV27, the J gene TRBJ1-2; unclear D gene. Trimming removed 0 bases at V and 8 bases at J, with 13 bases between. Germline V lookup: CDR1 MNHEY, CDR2 SMNVEV (reference sequence). This CDR3 region has 14 residues. The DNA of the CDR3 is TGTGCCAGCAGTTTATCTCGGCGGGGTGAAGGCTACACCTTC. It specifies CASSLSRRGEGYTF.

The chain combines TRBV5-4 with TRBJ2-1; 10 positions agree with TRBD2. CDR1 is SGHNT, CDR2 YYREEE, per germline (reference sequence). The CDR3 is made up of 16 amino acids. With 4 bases clipped from V and 5 bases from J, the junction kept 9 bases outside the gene matches. As DNA, the CDR3 is TGTGCCAGCAGCCTGGTCCCTAGCGGGGGCAACAATGAGCAGTTCTTC. Protein: CASSLVPSGGNNEQFF. The full variable domain, with the rest looked up from reference TRBV5-4 and TRBJ2-1, is ETGVTQSPTHLIKTRGQQVTLRCSSQSGHNTVSWYQQALGQGPQFIFQYYREEENGRGNFPPRFSGLQFPNYSSELNVNALELDDSALYLCASSLVPSGGNNEQFFGPGTRLTVL.

This rearrangement joins TRBV5-1 to TRBJ2-3; D is uncertain. The CDR3 runs 15 residues. V was clipped by 0 bases and J by 2 bases, with 10 bases between them. The germline V gene encodes CDR1 SGHRS and CDR2 YFSETQ. In DNA form, the CDR3 reads TGCGCCAGCAGCTTGGTGGCCCAGAACACAGATACGCAGTATTTT. It translates to CASSLVAQNTDTQYF.